The 15 T cell receptor beta chains presented below share a single source sample, sequenced in a study of T cells expressing NK-cell markers. TCRdb reprocessed the 5' RACE reads and reports one entry per CDR3 protein, with no DNA. Listed are almost 450,000 distinct CDR3 sequences; under 7.5% falls within the top ten. The sample consisted of blood T cells: a sorted CD56 or NKG2C T cell subset, CD4+ or CD8+ T cells, or bulk PBMC T cells (not recorded which). These receptors originate from a woman between 18 and 69 years old in good health.

The CDR3 sequence: CASNLGRGGGSEKLFF. This chain uses TRBV5-1 with TRBJ1-4; there is no DNA to check the TCRdb D call of TRBD1. The length of the CDR3 is 16 residues. Germline values: CDR1 SGHRS, CDR2 YFSETQ.

This chain uses TRBV4-3 with TRBJ2-7; TCRdb calls TRBD1, which cannot be checked without DNA. This CDR3 comprises 15 residues. The germline CDR1 and CDR2 sequences are LGHNA and YSLEER. The CDR3 reads CASSQEGHHSYEQYF.

The gene calls are TRBV10-3 and TRBJ2-7. From germline, CDR1 is ENHRY and CDR2 SYGVKD. This CDR3 contains 14 residues. CDR3 region: CAIRATTSSYEQYF.

The chain carries TRBV9 and TRBJ1-1. The CDR3 consists of 12 residues. Germline V CDR1 and CDR2: SGDLS, YYNGEE. CDR3 amino acids: CASSAGTNEAFF.

J is TRBJ2-5 and V is TRBV7-2; the TCRdb D gene call, TRBD2, has no DNA to confirm it. CDR1 is SGHTA and CDR2 is FQGNSA in the germline V gene. The CDR3 is 14 amino acids. CDR3 residues: CASSVGPSQETQYF.

J is TRBJ1-1 and V is TRBV12-3 or TRBV12-4. The CDR3 is 15 residues long. CDR3 sequence reads: CASSLKGLQRTEAFF.

This chain joins TRBV12-3 or TRBV12-4 and TRBJ2-1; no DNA is available, so the TRBD2 call from TCRdb remains unchecked. CDR3 length: 13 amino acids. CDR3 loop: CASSRDFYNEQFF.

The chain carries TRBV20-1 and TRBJ2-3. Germline V gives CDR1 DFQATT, CDR2 SNEGSKA (reference sequence). The CDR3 is made up of 13 amino acids. CDR3 sequence: CSASFPSTDTQYF.

The CDR3: CASSPEGGNTEAFF. This chain uses TRBV18 with TRBJ1-1; the TRBD1 assignment by TCRdb is unverifiable without DNA. CDR3 length equals 14 residues. Germline CDR1 reads KGHSH; CDR2 reads LQKENI.

The V gene is TRBV29-1, the J gene TRBJ2-5; there is no DNA to check the TCRdb D call of TRBD1. The CDR3 runs to 13 residues. The V gene's germline CDR1 is SQVTM and CDR2 ANQGSEA. The CDR3 sequence: CSVETGARETQYF. The full variable domain, in which reference TRBV29-1 and TRBJ2-5 provide the parts outside the CDR3, is SAVISQKPSRDICQRGTSLTIQCQVDSQVTMMFWYRQQPGQSLTLIATANQGSEATYESGFVIDKFPISRPNLTFSTLTVSNMSPEDSSIYLCSVETGARETQYFGPGTRLLVL.

This chain links TRBV19 with TRBJ1-1. This CDR3 contains 13 residues. Germline V gene data show CDR1 as LNHDA and CDR2 as SQIVND (reference sequence). CDR3: CASSIQSRAEAFF.

The chain joins TRBV5-1 to TRBJ2-7; TCRdb's D call of TRBD2 is untestable without DNA. The CDR3 totals 15 residues. In germline, CDR1 is SGHRS, CDR2 YFSETQ. The CDR3 is CASSLSASGSYEQYF.

The chain employs TRBV5-6 and TRBJ2-1; the D call from TCRdb, TRBD1, cannot be confirmed without DNA. Germline V gives CDR1 SGHDT, CDR2 YYEEEE. This CDR3 is 19 amino acids long. CDR3 sequence reads: CASSYAGTGRKEAYNEQFF.

The J gene is TRBJ1-1, the V gene TRBV6-5. This CDR3 is built from 12 residues. CDR1 and CDR2 (germline): MNHEY, SVGAGI. Here the CDR3 reads CASSRGRDEAFF.

V usage is TRBV11-2 and J usage is TRBJ2-5; the TCRdb call, TRBD2, lacks DNA for checking. CDR1 is SGHAT and CDR2 is FQNNGV in the germline V gene. The CDR3 runs to 16 residues. CDR3 in amino acids: CASSLEPTRPKETQYF.